These 9 T cell receptor beta chains originate from one sample sequenced in a study of T-cell reconstitution after alpha-beta-depleted transplantation in children. This sample's TCRbeta library carried unique molecular identifier barcodes. TCRdb itself ran the PCR reads through MiXCR, one entry per CDR3 protein. The sample includes approximately 630,000 distinct CDR3 sequences, roughly 13% of them seen just once. The source was PBMCs, collected before TCRalphabeta/CD19-depleted stem cell transplant. Receptor source: a girl aged 2 to 10 with congenital amegakaryocytic thrombocytopenia, due to receive a stem cell transplant.

This clonotype was counted ten times or more. The V gene is TRBV5-1, the J gene TRBJ2-5, with 9 bases that match TRBD1. Germline V CDR1 and CDR2: SGHRS, YFSETQ. V lost 0 bases and J lost 5; bases outside the gene matches: 2. The CDR3 spans 14 residues. The CDR3 region has the DNA TGCGCCAGCAGCTTGGACAGGGGGCGGGAGACCCAGTACTTC. Protein product: CASSLDRGRETQYF.

This clonotype was counted many times. The chain uses TRBV7-3 and TRBJ2-7; 10 nucleotides match TRBD2. Per germline, CDR1 SGHTA and CDR2 FQGTGA. V lost 3 bases and J lost 4; bases outside the gene matches: 6. This CDR3 is built from 15 residues. The CDR3 sequence is CASSFSGTSDYEQYF. The CDR3 DNA follows: TGTGCCAGCAGCTTCTCCGGGACTAGCGATTACGAGCAGTACTTC.

This clonotype was recorded many times. The J gene is TRBJ2-5, the V gene TRBV4-1; 8 positions match TRBD2. The V segment lost 4 bases and the J segment 5 bases; nucleotides outside the gene matches: 9. The CDR3 length is 15 residues. Looked up from germline, CDR1 is MGHRA and CDR2 is YSYEKL. The CDR3 sequence is CASSLGLVVRETQYF. The DNA of the CDR3 is TGCGCCAGCAGCCTGGGACTAGTCGTGAGGGAGACCCAGTACTTC.

This clonotype was seen a few times. This sequence joins TRBV5-1 and TRBJ2-1; D is unclear. Trimming took off 0 bases at V and 9 bases at J, with 16 bases between the two ends. CDR3 length equals 15 residues. CDR1 and CDR2 from the germline V gene are SGHRS and YFSETQ. The CDR3 DNA is TGCGCCAGCAGCTTGGCCGGGCTAGATATAAGTGAGCAGTTCTTC. Residues: CASSLAGLDISEQFF.

This clonotype was observed many times. The chain employs TRBV12-5 and TRBJ2-5; 8 positions agree with TRBD1. The CDR3 has 15 amino acids. After removal of 3 bases from V and 4 bases from J, the junction contained 7 bases not matched to a gene. Germline lookup yields CDR1 LGHNT and CDR2 FRNRAP. CDR3 amino acids: CASGFGSRGRETQYF. For the CDR3, the DNA is TGTGCTAGTGGTTTTGGGAGCAGGGGGCGAGAGACCCAGTACTTC.

This clonotype was seen repeatedly, ten times or more. The rearrangement uses TRBV6-5 and TRBJ2-7; TRBD1 matches 7 bases. Germline CDR1 and CDR2: MNHEY and SVGAGI. V lost 1 base and J lost 5; bases outside the gene matches: 2. The CDR3 runs to 13 residues. CDR3 residues: CASSYFGQDEQYF. CDR3 nucleotide sequence: TGTGCCAGCAGTTACTTCGGACAGGACGAGCAGTACTTC.

The V gene is TRBV5-1, the J gene TRBJ1-5, with 7 bases fitting TRBD1. The CDR3 sequence is 15 residues long. J was trimmed by 4 bases and V by 0 bases; bases with no gene match: 4. CDR1 SGHRS and CDR2 YFSETQ come from the germline V gene. The CDR3 here is CASSLAGQLNQPQHF. CDR3 nucleotide sequence: TGCGCCAGCAGCTTGGCGGGACAGCTGAATCAGCCCCAGCATTTT.

Many counts were recorded for this clonotype. The chain recombines TRBV7-2 with TRBJ2-1, with D possibly being TRBD2 (6 bases). Germline CDR1 and CDR2: SGHTA and FQGNSA. The CDR3 runs 15 residues. V was clipped by 4 bases and J by 5 bases, with 15 bases between them. The CDR3 DNA reads TGTGCCAGCAGCTCCGGAGGGGTTTTCCACAATGAGCAGTTCTTC. Translation: CASSSGGVFHNEQFF.

The chain links TRBV7-6 to TRBJ2-7, with D maybe TRBD2 (7 bases). This CDR3 comprises 17 residues. V was trimmed by 4 bases and J by 1 base, leaving 20 bases between them. Germline CDR1 and CDR2: SGHVS and FNYEAQ. The CDR3 nucleotides are TGTGCCAGCAGCTCCGCTATAGGGGGGGGGATATCCTACGAGCAGTACTTC. Its translation: CASSSAIGGGISYEQYF.